The T cell receptor (beta chain) described here comes from a study of tumor T cells in aggressive B-cell lymphoma (dated by TCRdb to the late 2010s). Turning to this clone: This receptor's antigen is unknown. No base qualities exist here, and no much larger clone lies one base off it.

Library construction relied on the immunoSEQ multiplex PCR assay. TCRdb retrieved this table from immuneACCESS and kept in-frame rearrangements only. Not all clones are present; in checked studies, unresolved V genes account for under half, and no reason is known for the remainder. The sample includes some 3,200 clones, with approximately 93% observed a single time. The top ten clones comprise 2.1% of the sample. CDR1 and CDR2, per the germline V gene, are KGHSH and LQKENI. Counted from cysteine to phenylalanine, this CDR3 has 13 amino acids. Only the CDR3 portion is preserved as DNA: 39 bases, with reading frame beginning at the first base. The junction shows trimming of 3 bases on V and 0 bases on J, plus 6 bases between the germline ends.

The V gene is TRBV18 and the J gene is TRBJ2-7, with no confidently assigned D gene. The receptor's source is an adult with diffuse large B cell lymphoma. The material sequenced was tumor tissue. The CDR3 in this case is CASSPSSSYEQYF. The sequenced DNA: TGTGCCAGCTCACCCTCGAGCTCCTACGAGCAGTACTTC.